This T cell receptor (beta chain) was recovered during a study of glioma-infiltrating T cells. Using RNA template, CDR3s of TCR alpha and beta were amplified with iRepertoire arm-PCR. TCRdb used MiXCR to reprocess the multiplex PCR reads, holding one entry per CDR3 protein. The repertoire holds about 140,000 distinct CDR3 sequences, with about 39% as singletons. With regard to this clonotype: The junction does not match germline at one end; this may be a read error.

The germline V gene encodes CDR1 MNHNS and CDR2 SASEGT. There are 13 residues in the CDR3. The TCR sequence derives from a human donor with low-grade glioma or glioblastoma, undergoing nonglioma brain surgery, or in good health (not recorded which). V is TRBV6-1 and J is TRBJ2-7; D is possibly TRBD1 (5 bases). Input material: glioma tissue, nonneoplastic brain tissue, or PBMCs (not recorded which). CDR3 sequence reads: CASSTDQGYERYF. The CDR3 region has the DNA TGTGCCAGCAGTACCGACCAGGGCTACGAGCGGTACTTC.